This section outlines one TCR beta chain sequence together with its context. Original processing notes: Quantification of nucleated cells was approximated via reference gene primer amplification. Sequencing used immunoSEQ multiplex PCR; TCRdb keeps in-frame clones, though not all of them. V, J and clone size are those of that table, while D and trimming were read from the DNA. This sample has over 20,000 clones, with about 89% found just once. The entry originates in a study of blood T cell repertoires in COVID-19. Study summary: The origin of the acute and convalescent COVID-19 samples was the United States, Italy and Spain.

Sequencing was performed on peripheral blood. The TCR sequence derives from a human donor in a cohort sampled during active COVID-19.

DNA of the CDR3: TGCGCCAGCAGCTTGGGACTAGCGAACACCGGGGAGCTGTTTTTT. Translating it yields CASSLGLANTGELFF. The J gene is TRBJ2-2, the V gene TRBV5-1; D might be TRBD2 (6 bases). The CDR3 sequence is 15 residues long. CDR1 SGHRS and CDR2 YFSETQ come from the germline V gene. Trimming cost V 0 bases and J 0 bases, with 6 bases left between them.